This T cell receptor beta chain comes out of a study of T cells in localized non-small cell lung cancer. General study results and limits: Turning up in adjacent lung were a median roughly 62 of the top 100 tumor clones. Tumor samples were not multi-region, leaving intratumor heterogeneity unexcluded.

The CDR3 consists of 15 residues. Germline V gives CDR1 SGHAT, CDR2 FQNNGV. V shed 3 bases and J 0 bases; nucleotides not matched to a gene: 3. Comments on this clone: What it binds is unknown.

Only in-frame clones appear in the TCRdb table, and some are missing; sequencing was by immunoSEQ multiplex PCR. The sample lists tens of thousands of clones, roughly 81% seen once, with roughly 3% in the top ten. The source is a man between 40 and 70 years old with stage I lung adenocarcinoma. This material consisted of peripheral blood, taken before any cancer treatment. This chain joins TRBV11-2 and TRBJ2-7, with 9 bases identical to TRBD2. Written as DNA, the CDR3 is TGTGCCAGCAGCTTTGCGGGAGGGAGCTCCTACGAGCAGTACTTC. Residues: CASSFAGGSSYEQYF.